Reported below is one T cell receptor (beta chain). Its antigen is not known. This sample stems from a study of OX40 agonist ivuxolimab in advanced cancers. Study-wide findings and caveats: Compared with CD4+, CD8+ T cells on average had more expanded clones.

The CDR3 is 13 residues long. The germline V gene has CDR1 SGHNT and CDR2 YYREEE (reference sequence). Clones were read by immunoSEQ multiplex PCR, and TCRdb kept only the in-frame ones, dropping some. The table records approximately 14,000 clones, roughly 80% of them present only once. This sequence was found in an adult with an advanced solid tumor such as melanoma, head and neck, liver or kidney cancer. The chain couples TRBV5-4 to TRBJ2-7; 12 bases are a match to TRBD2. The sequenced sample was CD4+ or CD8+ T cells sorted from blood, obtained in a trial of the OX40 agonist ivuxolimab. The CDR3 region has the DNA TGTGCAACCAGACTAGCGGGGGCCTACGAGCAGTACTTC. The encoded protein is CATRLAGAYEQYF.